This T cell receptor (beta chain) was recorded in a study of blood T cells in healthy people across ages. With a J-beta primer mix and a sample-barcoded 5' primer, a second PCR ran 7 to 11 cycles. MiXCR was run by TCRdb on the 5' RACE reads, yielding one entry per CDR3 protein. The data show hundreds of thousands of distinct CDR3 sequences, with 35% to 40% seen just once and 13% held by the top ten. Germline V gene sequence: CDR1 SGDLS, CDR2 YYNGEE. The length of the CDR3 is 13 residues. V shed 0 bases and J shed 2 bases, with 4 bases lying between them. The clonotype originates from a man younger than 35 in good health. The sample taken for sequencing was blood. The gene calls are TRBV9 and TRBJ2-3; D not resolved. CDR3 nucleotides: TGTGCCAGCAGCGTAGGAAACACAGATACGCAGTATTTT. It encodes CASSVGNTDTQYF.